These T cell receptor beta chains were read from a single sample in a study of T-cell reconstitution after alpha-beta-depleted transplantation in children. TCRdb passed the PCR reads through MiXCR, listing each CDR3 protein once. The repertoire holds about 900,000 distinct CDR3 sequences, 25% to 30% seen once, with under 30% in the top ten. The sequenced sample was PBMCs, mostly from graft donor cells, obtained 360 days after TCRalphabeta/CD19-depleted stem cell transplant. Every receptor here comes from a boy under two years old who had a stem cell transplant for SCID, so the T cells may come from the graft donor. The CDR3 runs from the conserved cysteine through the conserved F or W. The D gene is left open where the match is weak. Only part of the rows carry a size: once, few, many, or a class if the clone is expanded.

D gene	V gene	J gene	clone size	CDR3 DNA	CDR3 protein
-	TRBV29-1	TRBJ1-1	-	TGCAGCGTTATTTCGGGGCGTGGAGCTTTCTTT	CSVISGRGAFF
-	TRBV28	TRBJ1-6	few	TGTGCCAGCAGATGGGGCGGGGGTGGCTCACCCCTCCACTTT	CASRWGGGGSPLHF
-	TRBV4-1	TRBJ1-4	-	TGCGCCAGCAGCCAAGATCCTGCGGAAAAACTGTTTTTT	CASSQDPAEKLFF
-	TRBV9	TRBJ2-1	many	TGTGCCAGCAGCGTAGGGGGGCCGAGGGGTCCTAGCGGTGAGCAGTTCTTC	CASSVGGPRGPSGEQFF
TRBD2	TRBV9	TRBJ2-2	once	TGTGCCAGCAGCGGGGTTGGGCGGGGGGCCTGGACCGGGGAGCTGTTTTTT	CASSGVGRGAWTGELFF
-	TRBV7-2	TRBJ1-3	-	TGTGCCAGCAGCCTTCGGACAGACCGAAACACCATATATTTT	CASSLRTDRNTIYF
TRBD1	TRBV2	TRBJ1-4	few	TGTGCCAGCGGCTGGGACAGGGGTCCGGTTGAAAAACTGTTTTTT	CASGWDRGPVEKLFF
-	TRBV7-9	TRBJ2-7	-	TGTGCCAGCAGCTTAGACCTTCTTCACGGCGAGCAGTACTTC	CASSLDLLHGEQYF
-	TRBV6-2/TRBV6-3	TRBJ2-3	few	TGTGCCAGCAGAAGGGGGGGCCTCCCAGATACGCAGTATTTT	CASRRGGLPDTQYF
-	TRBV5-1	TRBJ2-7	-	TGCGCCAGCAGCCCGGGTGGGAAAAATTACGAGCAGTACTTC	CASSPGGKNYEQYF
TRBD1	TRBV6-5	TRBJ2-7	few	TGTGCCAGCAGTTACTTTGGACAGGGAGCAGGCTACGAGCAGTACTTC	CASSYFGQGAGYEQYF
-	TRBV15	TRBJ2-1	-	TGTGCCACCAGGTCAGGGCCGAGCTCCTACAATGAGCAGTTCTTC	CATRSGPSSYNEQFF
-	TRBV7-9	TRBJ2-5	many	TGTGCCAGCAGCCCAGACAGGAGGGAGACCCAGTACTTC	CASSPDRRETQYF
-	TRBV5-5	TRBJ2-1	-	TGTGCCAGCAGCCGGGACTCCGCGAGGTACAATGAGCAGTTCTTC	CASSRDSARYNEQFF
TRBD2	TRBV7-2	TRBJ2-2	-	TGTGCCAGCGCCCAATTCTCGGGAGGGGGCACCGGGGAGCTGTTTTTT	CASAQFSGGGTGELFF
-	TRBV4-3	TRBJ2-1	few	TGCGCCAGCAGCCAAGATGGACGGGATGAGCAGTTCTTC	CASSQDGRDEQFF
-	TRBV11-2	TRBJ2-3	-	TGTGCCAGCAGCCCTACCGGACATACGCAGTATTTT	CASSPTGHTQYF
-	TRBV25-1	TRBJ2-3	-	TGTGCCAGCAGTGAATTTAGGGGGGCAGGGAGCACAGATACGCAGTATTTT	CASSEFRGAGSTDTQYF
TRBD1	TRBV10-3	TRBJ1-1	-	TGTGCCATCAGTGACCCAGGACAGGGAATCCGGAACACTGAAGCTTTCTTT	CAISDPGQGIRNTEAFF
TRBD2	TRBV7-2	TRBJ2-1	few	TGTGCCAGCAGTTTAGCGGGGGGGCCCCATGAGCAGTTCTTC	CASSLAGGPHEQFF
-	TRBV6-5	TRBJ1-1	few	TGTGCCAGCAGTTACAACCCGACCTTTGGGCGAATGAACACTGAAGCTTTCTTT	CASSYNPTFGRMNTEAFF
-	TRBV30	TRBJ2-1	-	TGTGCCTGGAGTGTGCAAACGAGGGATGAGCAGTTCTTC	CAWSVQTRDEQFF
-	TRBV6-5	TRBJ2-1	-	TGTGCCAGCAGTTACTCGATTGGGTCCCATGAGCAGTTCTTC	CASSYSIGSHEQFF